This T cell receptor (beta chain) stems from a study of pediatric ulcerative colitis. Broader study findings: Rectal repertoires separated controls, mild-moderate and acute severe colitis. Two rectal clonotypes were found only in ulcerative colitis patients, all of them. Compared with controls, ulcerative colitis showed greater blood-rectum clone sharing.

One to two pinch biopsies were taken from the rectum during colonoscopy. CDR3 length equals 14 residues. Trimming shortened V by 2 bases and J by 2 bases, and 8 bases separated the two germline ends. Germline values: CDR1 SGHDN, CDR2 FVKESK. The table came from immunoSEQ multiplex PCR; TCRdb's copy has only in-frame clones and leaves some out. Of 36,000 or so clones in the sample, around four fifths were seen once. Comment on this clone: Its target is not known.

This TCR was sampled from a boy younger than 18 with moderate ulcerative colitis. The chain employs TRBV14 and TRBJ2-3; D might be TRBD2 (5 bases). The sample consisted of gut tissue. The CDR3 DNA reads as TGTGCCAGCAGCCAAACTAGTACCACAGATACGCAGTATTTT. Translation: CASSQTSTTDTQYF. Full variable domain (outside the CDR3, taken from reference TRBV14 and TRBJ2-3): EAGVTQFPSHSVIEKGQTVTLRCDPISGHDNLYWYRRVMGKEIKFLLHFVKESKQDESGMPNNRFLAERTGGTYSTLKVQPAELEDSGVYFCASSQTSTTDTQYFGPGTRLTVL.